This note documents a single TCR beta chain sequence. This clonotype showed up many times. What this receptor recognizes is not known. It has no much larger one-base neighbor in the sample; base qualities were not kept. The data were taken from a study of blood T cells in healthy people across ages (dated by TCRdb to between 2015 and 2017). In terms of the full investigation: In model experiments, roughly one uniquely barcoded TCR beta cDNA molecule per two T cells was captured by template switching. Using deep sequencing normalized with unique cDNA molecular identifiers, the study measured how TCR beta repertoire diversity changes with age. Four age groups were formed from the donors: young (average about 17 years), middle-aged (roughly 38), aged (62) and long-lived (more than 75). To avoid experimental bias, donors of different ages were randomly spread across the sequencing lanes. The study analyzed two additional independent replicas of 1 million unique cDNA reads from the same blood draw for two donors, one aged 18 to 29 and one aged 80 or older. Beyond this particular receptor, the publication reports: Observed TCR beta diversity per million T cells fell roughly linearly with age, and a significant reduction was already apparent by age around 40. Estimates of total diversity based on one million sequenced T cells were considered lower bounds and underestimates. Compared with the aged group, the long-lived group had more naive CD4+ T cells, fewer expanded clones and increased TCR diversity, a pattern suggesting age selection. The percentage of naive T cells measured by flow cytometry correlated strongly with observed TCR beta diversity. Conclusive comparison of naive and antigen-experienced compartments was prevented by the profiling of bulk unsorted PBMCs. The CMV infection status of donors was not known, potentially confounding age-related changes in expanded clonotypes.

Libraries were constructed by 5' RACE. TCRdb records Illumina HiSeq 2500 as the sequencer. A second PCR of 7 to 11 cycles was performed with a sample-barcoded 5' primer and a J-beta primer mix. Each TCR beta cDNA molecule received a unique molecular identifier from a template-switch 5' adaptor carrying 12 random nucleotides. Each sample yielded at least 3 million CDR3-containing paired-end reads. First-strand cDNA was synthesized from all RNA with the Mint cDNA synthesis kit, primed by a TRBC-specific oligonucleotide. Following uracil-DNA glycosylase treatment, a first 18-cycle PCR with universal primers M1SS and BC2_uni_R was performed on all cDNA. Per the source publication's procedure: For normalization, 1 million high-quality reads were randomly selected from each sample, with every read carrying a distinct molecular identifier. Instead of being binned into consensus sequences, reads that shared molecular identifiers were thrown out. MiTCR, set to a Q25 quality threshold and the strictest error-elimination algorithm, was used for CDR3 identification, clonotype clustering and error correction. A nonparametric unseen species model with Euler transformation was used to estimate lower-bound total TCR beta diversity. Clones were called with MiXCR by TCRdb after fastp trimmed the public reads at Q25, and only in-frame beta chains were retained. CDR3 protein sequences are deduplicated, and each keeps its most common genes and DNA. Here the V and J calls rest on TCRdb's processing, not on the authors' analysis. Present in this sample are some 1 million distinct CDR3 sequences, 35% to 50% of which were seen just once. The top ten hold under 20% of the sample.

V is clipped by 4 bases and J by 9 bases, and the sequence between their germline boundaries is 10 bases long. Counted from cysteine to phenylalanine, this CDR3 has 11 amino acids. Kept here is only the CDR3 DNA, which spans 33 bases and is read in frame from base 1. The germline V gene yields SQVTM for CDR1 and ANQGSEA for CDR2. The donors were 40 or so Caucasian individuals from Russia, aged 6 to 90 years, who were systemically healthy. Each donor gave 8 to 10 milliliters of peripheral blood, drawn into EDTA-treated Vacutainer tubes. Ficoll-Paque density-gradient centrifugation was used to isolate PBMCs, with at least 6.5 million per sample. Trizol reagent was used to extract total RNA from PBMCs, with at least 5 micrograms per sample. The percentages of naive CD45RAhigh/CD27high T cells were determined by flow cytometry on a PBMC aliquot from every donor.

This chain is built from TRBV29-1 and TRBJ2-1, with an unclear D gene assignment. The sequenced material came from blood. The source of this sequence is an older woman in good health. The nucleotide sequence is TGCAGCGTTGGGAAGGCAGTTGAGCAGTTCTTC. It is translated as CSVGKAVEQFF.